This record concerns one TCR beta chain sequence. Assay: immunoSEQ multiplex PCR; the TCRdb copy retains only in-frame clones and omits some. The sample carries about 160,000 clones, 81% recorded once. Everyone who took part was 18 to 89 years old, and they came from about two dozen US areas. These data belong to a study of blood T cell repertoires in COVID-19. Source material: PBMCs or T cells enriched from blood (not recorded which). The receptor was derived from a woman between 40 and 55 years old with acute COVID-19.

CDR3 amino acids: CASSFHRDRDYGYTF. The CDR3 bases are TGTGCCAGTAGTTTCCACCGGGACAGGGACTATGGCTACACCTTC. J is TRBJ1-2 and V is TRBV19; 9 bases are shared with TRBD1. Losses at the gene ends were 5 bases for V and 3 bases for J; bases not matched to a gene: 7. CDR3 length equals 15 residues. Germline V gene lookup returns CDR1 LNHDA and CDR2 SQIVND (reference sequence).